What follows are 11 T cell receptor beta chains derived from one specimen sequenced in a study of blood T cell repertoires in COVID-19. Using immunoSEQ multiplex PCR, the repertoire was profiled, and TCRdb retains in-frame clones only, with some absent. Among about 170,000 clones listed, 87% were seen once. Sequencing input: peripheral blood. The receptors shown here come from a young man with active or convalescent COVID-19.

The gene calls are TRBV19 and TRBJ1-2, with D unclear. CDR1 is LNHDA and CDR2 is SQIVND in the germline V gene (reference sequence). V lost 3 bases, J lost 6 bases, and 14 bases lay in between. The CDR3 totals 14 residues. The CDR3 protein is CASSIPRGRDGYTF. CDR3 bases: TGTGCCAGTAGTATCCCCAGAGGGAGGGATGGCTACACCTTC. The variable domain in full, completed from reference TRBV19 and TRBJ1-2, reads DGGITQSPKYLFRKEGQNVTLSCEQNLNHDAMYWYRQDPGQGLRLIYYSQIVNDFQKGDIAEGYSVSREKKESFPLTVTSAQKNPTAFYLCASSIPRGRDGYTFGSGTRLTVV.

V and J are TRBV24-1 and TRBJ2-1, with no clear D. CDR1 is KGHDR, CDR2 SFDVKD, per germline. Trimming took 3 bases from V and 6 from J, leaving 8 bases between them. The CDR3 extends over 13 amino acids. The DNA for the CDR3 is TGTGCCACCAGTGATGGGCCTTCCAATGAGCAGTTCTTC. As protein: CATSDGPSNEQFF.

V gene TRBV30 combines with J gene TRBJ1-2; 7 bases agree with TRBD1. V lost 1 base, J lost 4 bases, and 0 bases stayed unmatched. Germline V gene lookup returns CDR1 GTSNPN and CDR2 SVGIG (reference sequence). This CDR3 contains 12 residues. In nucleotides, the CDR3 is TGTGCCTGGAGTGCAGGGGGCTATGGCTACACCTTC. Amino acids: CAWSAGGYGYTF.

The sample holds a few counts of this clone. In DNA form, the CDR3 reads TGTGCCAGCAGGGTCTCGGGGGGGACCGCGTCTGGAAACACCATATATTTT. Amino acids: CASRVSGGTASGNTIYF. The chain combines TRBV2 with TRBJ1-3, with a possible D match to TRBD1 (5 bases). The CDR3 consists of 17 residues. Germline values: CDR1 SNHLY, CDR2 FYNNEI. The V end lost 6 bases, the J end lost 1 base, and 19 bases lay between the germline ends.

This clone was counted a few times. This chain uses TRBV4-1 with TRBJ1-1; D is undetermined. This CDR3 is built from 14 residues. V gave up 1 base and J gave up 3 bases, with 9 bases separating them. CDR1 is MGHRA, CDR2 YSYEKL, per germline. In DNA, the CDR3 is TGCGCCAGCAGCCAAGTCCCCGGGGACACTGAAGCTTTCTTT. This codes for CASSQVPGDTEAFF.

The chain joins TRBV4-3 to TRBJ2-7; no definite D call. CDR1 and CDR2 from the germline V gene are LGHNA and YSLEER. CDR3 length: 15 residues. The V and J ends lost 4 bases and 0 bases respectively, with 13 bases between them. CDR3 region: CASSPEVFSSYEQYF. CDR3 coding DNA: TGCGCCAGCAGCCCTGAGGTGTTTAGCTCCTACGAGCAGTACTTC.

The rearrangement uses TRBV15 and TRBJ1-5, with a tentative D call TRBD1 (6 bases). CDR1 is LNHNV, CDR2 YYDKDF, per germline (reference sequence). Trimming stripped 0 bases from V and 6 bases from J, with 15 bases between. The CDR3 is made up of 16 amino acids. The CDR3 protein is CATSRDPRGASQPQHF. The CDR3 DNA reads TGTGCCACCAGCAGAGATCCTCGGGGGGCGAGTCAGCCCCAGCATTTT.

The chain combines TRBV6-2 or TRBV6-3 with TRBJ2-1, with 8 bases that match TRBD2. V lost 2 bases, J lost 8 bases, and 17 bases stayed unmatched. Germline CDR1 is MNHEY and CDR2 is SVGEGT. The CDR3 length is 18 residues. CDR3 protein: CASSYPLLAETIADEQFF. Written as DNA, the CDR3 is TGTGCCAGCAGTTACCCACTACTAGCGGAGACGATCGCGGATGAGCAGTTCTTC.

The CDR3 bases are TGTGCCAGCAGCTTAGGTACTAGCGGGAGCAAAGAGCAGTACTTC. The encoded protein is CASSLGTSGSKEQYF. The genes are TRBV7-2 and TRBJ2-7, with TRBD2 matching over 11 bases. V lost 1 base and J lost 7; bases outside the gene matches: 6. The CDR3 contains 15 residues. Germline V gene lookup returns CDR1 SGHTA and CDR2 FQGNSA.

The rearrangement uses TRBV2 and TRBJ2-6, with D perhaps TRBD2 (7 bases). Deletions cut 9 bases from V and 1 base from J, with 10 bases between. CDR3 length: 14 amino acids. Germline V gene data show CDR1 as SNHLY and CDR2 as FYNNEI. The CDR3 loop reads CARGGASGANVLTF. Written as DNA, the CDR3 is TGTGCCAGAGGGGGGGCTTCTGGGGCCAACGTCCTGACTTTC.

J is TRBJ1-2 and V is TRBV27; no clear D gene. V was pared by 2 bases and J by 4 bases, with 11 bases between. From germline, CDR1 is MNHEY and CDR2 SMNVEV (reference sequence). The CDR3 has 14 amino acids. CDR3 sequence: CASSLNAEVYGYTF. Here the CDR3 DNA reads TGTGCCAGCAGTTTAAATGCGGAGGTCTATGGCTACACCTTC.